One sample yielded the 28 T cell receptor beta chains listed below, sequenced in a study of regulatory T cells in long-lasting Graves disease. Construction of the TCR beta libraries employed iRepertoire HTBI primers in conjunction with Arm-PCR of CDR3 regions. TCRdb called the multiplex PCR reads again in MiXCR, with one record for every CDR3 protein. Seen here are hundreds of thousands of distinct CDR3 sequences, less than 25% observed once, and the top ten hold 6.5% to 10%. Time point described: persistent/refractory GD, antithyroid drugs over 5 years with positive TRAb. Construction of the TCR library relied on RNA isolated from PBMCs. Sequencing used peripheral blood mononuclear cells (PBMCs), obtained when the disease was refractory, from a patient treated with antithyroid drugs. The receptors were gathered from a female donor with Graves disease.

About this clonotype: A much bigger clone sits one base away, suggesting this may be a read error. The CDR3 does not close with the conserved phenylalanine or tryptophan, likely indicating a read error. This chain connects TRBV7-3 to TRBJ2-5, with a weak D call TRBD1 (5 bases). Germline CDR1 SGHTA, CDR2 FQGTGA. The CDR3 is 15 amino acids. V lost 2 bases, J lost 4 bases, and 14 bases lay in between. CDR3 nucleotide sequence: TGTGCCAGCAGCTTATTTGGACACACTCGAGAGACCCAGTACCTC. This encodes CASSLFGHTRETQYL.

This clonotype was detected ten times or more. V usage is TRBV28 and J usage is TRBJ1-2, with D possibly being TRBD1 (5 bases). Germline V lookup: CDR1 MDHEN, CDR2 SYDVKM. V shed 2 bases and J shed 7 bases, with 14 bases lying between them. The CDR3 extends over 14 amino acids. The CDR3 is CASSLVSPRGGYTF. The CDR3 bases are TGTGCCAGCAGTTTAGTCAGCCCAAGGGGTGGCTACACCTTC.

This clonotype was seen repeatedly, ten times or more. The chain couples TRBV10-3 to TRBJ2-7; D call uncertain. The V end was cut by 0 bases, the J end by 4 bases, with 4 bases between. This CDR3 is built from 12 residues. Per germline, CDR1 ENHRY and CDR2 SYGVKD. This CDR3 is CAISESVYEQYF. The DNA of the CDR3 is TGTGCCATCAGTGAGTCAGTGTACGAGCAGTACTTC.

The V gene is TRBV5-1, the J gene TRBJ2-5; D is ambiguous. V was trimmed by 3 bases and J by 1 base, leaving 13 bases between them. The CDR3 has 15 residues. Per the germline V gene, CDR1 is SGHRS and CDR2 is YFSETQ. This CDR3 is CASSSGSTTQETQYF. The DNA for the CDR3 is TGCGCCAGCAGCTCGGGCAGTACCACCCAAGAGACCCAGTACTTC.

The chain combines TRBV5-6 with TRBJ2-5, with D perhaps matching TRBD2 (6 bases). The CDR3 is 16 residues long. Deletions cut 7 bases from V and 2 bases from J, with 21 bases between. CDR1 is SGHDT, CDR2 YYEEEE, per germline. The CDR3 bases are TGTGCCAGCGAATTTGAATCCAGGACTACTCAAGAGACCCAGTACTTC. Translation: CASEFESRTTQETQYF.

The chain employs TRBV15 and TRBJ2-3; D may be TRBD2 (5 bases). Germline CDR1 reads LNHNV; CDR2 reads YYDKDF (reference sequence). V was clipped by 4 bases and J by 0 bases, with 17 bases between them. CDR3 length: 17 residues. The CDR3 region has the DNA TGTGCCACCAGCACCTCCCCGGGTGCGGGCAGCACAGATACGCAGTATTTT. Amino acid sequence: CATSTSPGAGSTDTQYF. The full variable domain, completed using reference TRBV15 and TRBJ2-3, is DAMVIQNPRYQVTQFGKPVTLSCSQTLNHNVMYWYQQKSSQAPKLLFHYYDKDFNNEADTPDNFQSRRPNTSFCFLDIRSPGLGDTAMYLCATSTSPGAGSTDTQYFGPGTRLTVL.

This clonotype appeared many times. This chain uses TRBV27 with TRBJ2-7; D may be TRBD1 or TRBD2 (6 bases each). CDR1 is MNHEY and CDR2 is SMNVEV in the germline V gene (reference sequence). CDR3 length: 13 amino acids. Trimming left V 2 bases short and J 5 bases short, with 10 bases between. For the CDR3, the DNA is TGTGCCAGCAGTTTAAGGGGGGCCCACGAGCAGTACTTC. This encodes CASSLRGAHEQYF.

This clonotype has at least ten counts. The chain recombines TRBV2 with TRBJ2-5; no clear D gene. V gave up 4 bases and J gave up 4 bases, with 4 bases separating them. Germline V CDR1 and CDR2: SNHLY, FYNNEI. The CDR3 runs 11 residues. The CDR3 spells CASSVPETQYF. CDR3 DNA sequence: TGTGCCAGCAGTGTCCCAGAGACCCAGTACTTC. The full variable domain, completed using reference TRBV2 and TRBJ2-5, is EPEVTQTPSHQVTQMGQEVILRCVPISNHLYFYWYRQILGQKVEFLVSFYNNEISEKSEIFDDQFSVERPDGSNFTLKIRSTKLEDSAMYFCASSVPETQYFGPGTRLLVL.

V is TRBV19 and J is TRBJ2-7; 8 bases are shared with TRBD1. CDR3 length: 15 residues. CDR1 is LNHDA and CDR2 is SQIVND in the germline V gene (reference sequence). V trimming: 5 bases; J trimming: 2 bases; junction bases outside the gene matches: 8. The CDR3: CASSAGTGGAYEQYF. CDR3 nucleotide sequence: TGTGCCAGTAGTGCCGGGACAGGAGGTGCCTACGAGCAGTACTTC.

This clonotype was picked up a small number of times. One base away lies a much larger clone, so this may be a sequencing read error. V gene TRBV5-1 combines with J gene TRBJ2-7, with TRBD2 identical over 13 bases. CDR3 length: 15 amino acids. Germline loops: CDR1 SGHRS, CDR2 YFSETQ. The J segment lost 3 bases and the V segment lost 4 bases, leaving 4 bases of the junction unmatched. In DNA, the CDR3 is TGCGCCAGCAGCCCGGGACTAGCGGGAATCTACGAGCAGTACTTC. Encoded protein: CASSPGLAGIYEQYF. Full variable domain (outside the CDR3, taken from reference TRBV5-1 and TRBJ2-7): KAGVTQTPRYLIKTRGQQVTLSCSPISGHRSVSWYQQTPGQGLQFLFEYFSETQRNKGNFPGRFSGRQFSNSRSEMNVSTLELGDSALYLCASSPGLAGIYEQYFGPGTRLTVT.

This clonotype was detected ten times or more. The V call is TRBV7-8, the J call TRBJ2-3; maybe TRBD2 (5 bases). Germline V CDR1 and CDR2: SGHVS, FQNEAQ. CDR3 length equals 15 residues. Trimming pared 1 base from V and 8 bases from J, leaving 16 bases between. CDR3 bases: TGTGCCAGCAGCTTAGAAACGGGATCCATTGTTACGCAGTATTTT. It codes for CASSLETGSIVTQYF.

This clonotype was seen more than once but under ten times. The chain combines TRBV6-1 with TRBJ2-7; a possible D gene is TRBD1 (6 bases). CDR1 MNHNS and CDR2 SASEGT come from the germline V gene. CDR3 length: 16 amino acids. V was pared by 1 base and J by 0 bases, with 13 bases between. DNA for the CDR3: TGTGCCAGCAGTGAAGTCAGGACAGCTCTCTCCTACGAGCAGTACTTC. This encodes CASSEVRTALSYEQYF.

The V gene is TRBV18, the J gene TRBJ1-5; the D is unclear. Trimming removed 3 bases from V and 6 bases from J, with 15 bases in between. CDR3 length: 15 amino acids. Germline V gene lookup returns CDR1 KGHSH and CDR2 LQKENI. The CDR3 loop reads CASSPLSGLGQPQHF. Here the CDR3 DNA reads TGTGCCAGCTCACCCTTGTCAGGACTCGGTCAGCCCCAGCATTTT.

This clonotype was recorded a few times. J is TRBJ2-7 and V is TRBV15, with D tentatively TRBD1 or TRBD2 (6 bases each). The CDR3 has 16 amino acids. Germline assignment: CDR1 LNHNV and CDR2 YYDKDF (reference sequence). V was trimmed by 1 base and J by 1 base, leaving 14 bases between them. CDR3 DNA: TGTGCCACCAGCAGAGGGTGGGGGGCGAAATCCTACGAGCAGTACTTC. This encodes CATSRGWGAKSYEQYF.

Concerning this clonotype itself: This sequence may be a read error, since a much larger clone differs from it by one base. This chain connects TRBV6-2 or TRBV6-3 to TRBJ1-6, with 7 bases that match TRBD1. CDR3 size: 14 residues. Trimming at V came to 4 bases and at J to 8 bases, leaving 5 bases not matched to a gene. CDR1 and CDR2 from the germline V gene are MNHEY and SVGEGT. The CDR3 nucleotides read TGTGCCAGCAGTTCGACAGGGAGAGATTCACCCCTCCACTTT. As protein: CASSSTGRDSPLHF.

This clonotype was detected many times. The genes are TRBV11-2 and TRBJ1-2, with D maybe TRBD1 (6 bases). CDR3 length: 14 residues. Germline CDR1 is SGHAT and CDR2 is FQNNGV. V was pared by 4 bases and J by 6 bases, with 15 bases between. CDR3 protein: CASSSPGTTHGYTF. CDR3 in DNA: TGTGCCAGCAGCTCCCCTGGGACAACCCATGGCTACACCTTC.

Many counts were recorded for this clonotype. V is TRBV7-3 and J is TRBJ2-7, with a weak D call TRBD2 (6 bases). CDR1 is SGHTA, CDR2 FQGTGA, per germline. This CDR3 has 15 amino acids. Trimming left V 2 bases short and J 0 bases short, with 11 bases between. CDR3 DNA: TGTGCCAGCAGCTTAGGTCCGGGACTCTCCTACGAGCAGTACTTC. This codes for CASSLGPGLSYEQYF.

This clonotype occurred many times. The V gene is TRBV12-3 or TRBV12-4, the J gene TRBJ2-7; 8 bases align to TRBD1. This CDR3 is built from 14 residues. The ends lost 2 bases at V and 5 bases at J; junction bases unmatched: 5. CDR3 nucleotides: TGTGCCAGCAGTTTACTGGCGACAGGGGACGAGCAGTACTTC. It encodes CASSLLATGDEQYF.

This clonotype was observed a few times. The chain links TRBV20-1 to TRBJ1-5; 7 positions match TRBD1. Germline assignment: CDR1 DFQATT and CDR2 SNEGSKA (reference sequence). J gave up 6 bases and V 6 bases, and 11 bases lay outside the gene matches. CDR3 length equals 14 residues. CDR3 in amino acids: CSALTTGRGQPQHF. The CDR3 bases are TGCAGTGCACTTACGACAGGGCGAGGTCAGCCCCAGCATTTT.

This clonotype has a count of ten or more. V and J are TRBV20-1 and TRBJ2-5; 8 positions agree with TRBD1. The germline CDR1 and CDR2 sequences are DFQATT and SNEGSKA (reference sequence). This CDR3 has 13 amino acids. CDR3 residues: CSANGRGQETQYF. The CDR3 DNA reads TGCAGCGCCAATGGCAGGGGGCAGGAGACCCAGTACTTC.

The J gene is TRBJ2-7, the V gene TRBV27; D could derive from TRBD1 or TRBD2 (5 bases each). This CDR3 has 13 residues. Per the germline V gene, CDR1 is MNHEY and CDR2 is SMNVEV (reference sequence). V was cut by 7 bases and J by 5 bases, with 15 bases left in between. Written as DNA, the CDR3 is TGTGCCAGCACCTCGAGGGGAAGCCACGAGCAGTACTTC. This gives the protein CASTSRGSHEQYF.

This clonotype came up many times. The chain has TRBV2 and TRBJ2-7, with TRBD1 matching over 7 bases. Germline trimming cut 10 bases from V and 3 bases from J; bases unmatched to any gene: 12. Germline CDR1 reads SNHLY; CDR2 reads FYNNEI. The CDR3 is 14 amino acids. The CDR3 nucleotides read TGTGCCATCCAGACAGGGCCTATCCTCTACGAGCAGTACTTC. Encoded protein: CAIQTGPILYEQYF.

This clonotype was counted at least ten times. V is TRBV7-3 and J is TRBJ1-1; D is possibly TRBD1 (6 bases). The V and J ends lost 3 bases and 5 bases respectively, with 10 bases between them. The CDR3 covers 13 residues. Looked up from germline, CDR1 is SGHTA and CDR2 is FQGTGA. The CDR3 protein is CASSFDRGTEAFF. The CDR3 DNA follows: TGTGCCAGCAGCTTTGATAGGGGGACTGAAGCTTTCTTT.

The V and J genes are TRBV5-1 and TRBJ2-2; D may be TRBD1 (6 bases). Trimming stripped 4 bases from V and 10 bases from J, with 20 bases between. CDR3 length: 15 amino acids. Germline V gene sequence: CDR1 SGHRS, CDR2 YFSETQ. Here the CDR3 DNA reads TGCGCCAGCAGCGGGGACATCCAACTACCGGCGGAGCTGTTTTTT. This encodes CASSGDIQLPAELFF.

The chain carries TRBV19 and TRBJ2-2; tentative D call: TRBD1 (6 bases). CDR3 length: 19 residues. The ends were cut back, 2 bases at V and 1 base at J, with 20 bases in the middle. CDR1 LNHDA and CDR2 SQIVND come from the germline V gene (reference sequence). DNA for the CDR3: TGTGCCAGTAGTATATTTTCCCGGCCCGGACAGAAGAACACCGGGGAGCTGTTTTTT. Translating it yields CASSIFSRPGQKNTGELFF.

This clonotype was picked up a small number of times. The chain recombines TRBV11-1 with TRBJ2-2; weak D call: TRBD2 (6 bases). The germline V and J ends were trimmed by 4 bases and 0 bases, with 15 bases remaining between them. The CDR3 has 17 residues. Per germline, CDR1 SGHAT and CDR2 FQDESV (reference sequence). The CDR3 is CASSSRDSTTNTGELFF. The CDR3 coding sequence is TGTGCCAGCAGCTCCCGGGACTCAACTACGAACACCGGGGAGCTGTTTTTT. Supplemented by reference TRBV11-1 and TRBJ2-2, the full variable domain reads EAEVAQSPRYKITEKSQAVAFWCDPISGHATLYWYRQILGQGPELLVQFQDESVVDDSQLPKDRFSAERLKGVDSTLKIQPAELGDSAMYLCASSSRDSTTNTGELFFGEGSRLTVL.

The chain carries TRBV4-1 and TRBJ2-5; D remains ambiguous. V was pared by 0 bases and J by 1 base, with 15 bases between. The V gene's germline CDR1 is MGHRA and CDR2 YSYEKL. CDR3 length: 17 amino acids. This CDR3 is CASSQDSSNPLQETQYF. CDR3 nucleotides: TGCGCCAGCAGCCAAGATAGTAGCAACCCTCTCCAAGAGACCCAGTACTTC.

V is TRBV4-3 and J is TRBJ1-2; D unresolved. Germline V gene lookup returns CDR1 LGHNA and CDR2 YSLEER. The V and J ends lost 4 bases and 7 bases respectively, with 13 bases between them. CDR3 length: 13 residues. Here the CDR3 DNA reads TGCGCCAGCAGCCGCTCCGCGAGTGGTGGCTACACCTTC. Amino acids: CASSRSASGGYTF.